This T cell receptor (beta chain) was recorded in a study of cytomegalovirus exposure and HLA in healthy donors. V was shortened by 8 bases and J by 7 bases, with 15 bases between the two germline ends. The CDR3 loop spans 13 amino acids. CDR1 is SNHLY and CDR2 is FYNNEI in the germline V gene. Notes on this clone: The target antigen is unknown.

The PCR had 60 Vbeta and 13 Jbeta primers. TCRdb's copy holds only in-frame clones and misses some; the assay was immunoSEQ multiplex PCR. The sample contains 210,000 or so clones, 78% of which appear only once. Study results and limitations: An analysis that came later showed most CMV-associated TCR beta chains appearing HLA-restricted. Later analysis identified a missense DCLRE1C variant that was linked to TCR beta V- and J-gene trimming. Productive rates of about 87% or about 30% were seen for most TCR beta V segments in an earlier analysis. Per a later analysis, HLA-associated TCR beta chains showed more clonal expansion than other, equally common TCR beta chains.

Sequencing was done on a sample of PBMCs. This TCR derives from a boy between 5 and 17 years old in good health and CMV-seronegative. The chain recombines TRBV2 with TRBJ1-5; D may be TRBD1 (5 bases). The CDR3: CASGRGGAQPQHF. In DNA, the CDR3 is TGTGCCAGCGGACGGGGAGGGGCCCAGCCCCAGCATTTT.